These 30 T cell receptor beta chains originate from one sample sequenced in a study of control samples from healthy donors and cancer patients. Libraries were prepared by immunoSEQ multiplex PCR; TCRdb keeps only in-frame clonotypes and omits some of them. The sample has more than 60,000 clones, around 86% seen once; the top ten hold over 9%. The sample taken for sequencing was PBMCs. The receptors shown here come from a woman aged 45 to 65 with colorectal cancer.

The chain has TRBV24-1 and TRBJ2-3, with D hard to call. Trimming removed 2 bases at V and 0 bases at J, with 5 bases between. CDR3 length equals 14 residues. Germline CDR1 is KGHDR and CDR2 is SFDVKD. The CDR3, as DNA: TGTGCCACCAGTGATTACAAAAGCACAGATACGCAGTATTTT. Residues: CATSDYKSTDTQYF.

This chain links TRBV11-1 with TRBJ2-7; no firm D call. This CDR3 is built from 14 residues. Germline V gives CDR1 SGHAT, CDR2 FQDESV (reference sequence). The V end lost 5 bases, the J end lost 6 bases, and 17 bases lay between the germline ends. The CDR3 here is CASSEDRTSGEQYV. The CDR3 region has the DNA TGTGCCAGCAGCGAGGACCGTACTTCAGGCGAGCAGTACGTC.

The chain combines TRBV10-3 with TRBJ1-1; 7 positions agree with TRBD1. CDR1 and CDR2 from the germline V gene are ENHRY and SYGVKD. V was clipped by 10 bases and J by 8 bases; unmatched bases: 16. There are 14 residues in the CDR3. This CDR3 is CATQDEGAALEAFF. CDR3 coding DNA: TGTGCCACCCAGGATGAGGGGGCGGCATTAGAAGCTTTCTTT.

The V gene is TRBV15, the J gene TRBJ2-5; D is perhaps TRBD2 (5 bases). The CDR3 runs 11 residues. V was trimmed by 8 bases and J by 7 bases, leaving 11 bases between them. Germline loops: CDR1 LNHNV, CDR2 YYDKDF (reference sequence). This CDR3 reads CATQYRGTQYF. CDR3 in DNA: TGTGCCACCCAGTACCGGGGGACCCAGTACTTC.

This chain uses TRBV29-1 with TRBJ1-1; no clear D gene. The CDR3 loop spans 11 amino acids. The germline V and J ends were trimmed by 3 bases and 5 bases, with 7 bases remaining between them. Germline CDR1 is SQVTM and CDR2 is ANQGSEA. The CDR3 region has the DNA TGCAGCGTTGATCGGGGAACTGAAGCTTTCTTT. Translation: CSVDRGTEAFF. The full variable domain, completed using reference TRBV29-1 and TRBJ1-1, is SAVISQKPSRDICQRGTSLTIQCQVDSQVTMMFWYRQQPGQSLTLIATANQGSEATYESGFVIDKFPISRPNLTFSTLTVSNMSPEDSSIYLCSVDRGTEAFFGQGTRLTVV.

The V and J genes are TRBV9 and TRBJ1-2; 7 positions match TRBD1. CDR3 length equals 14 residues. Germline V gives CDR1 SGDLS, CDR2 YYNGEE. The J segment lost 5 bases and the V segment lost 3 bases, leaving 7 bases of the junction unmatched. The CDR3 DNA reads as TGTGCCAGCAGCGCCGGGACAGAACCATATGGCTACACCTTC. It is translated as CASSAGTEPYGYTF.

The chain joins TRBV6-2 or TRBV6-3 to TRBJ1-1; no clear D. This CDR3 spans 12 amino acids. Trimming took off 1 base at V and 4 bases at J, with 4 bases between the two ends. The V gene's germline CDR1 is MNHEY and CDR2 SVGEGT. CDR3 sequence reads: CASSYWGTEAFF. As DNA, the CDR3 is TGTGCCAGCAGTTACTGGGGCACTGAAGCTTTCTTT.

The genes are TRBV2 and TRBJ1-5; no definite D call. Germline CDR1 and CDR2: SNHLY and FYNNEI. V was trimmed by 6 bases and J by 0 bases, leaving 9 bases between them. The CDR3 is 14 residues long. CDR3 protein: CASSETYSNQPQHF. CDR3 in DNA: TGTGCCAGCAGCGAAACTTATAGCAATCAGCCCCAGCATTTT.

The V call is TRBV2, the J call TRBJ1-1; tentative D call: TRBD1 (5 bases). The CDR3 extends over 15 amino acids. Trimming took off 6 bases at V and 4 bases at J, with 18 bases between the two ends. Germline V gives CDR1 SNHLY, CDR2 FYNNEI. Here the CDR3 reads CASREEGAASTEAFF. The CDR3 nucleotides are TGTGCCAGCAGGGAGGAAGGGGCGGCGAGCACTGAAGCTTTCTTT.

This rearrangement joins TRBV3-1 (or the pseudogene TRBV3-2) to TRBJ1-2; TRBD1 might be the D (6 bases). CDR3 length equals 13 residues. Trimming cost V 4 bases and J 5 bases, with 11 bases left between them. Germline values: CDR1 LGHDT, CDR2 YNNKEL (reference sequence). CDR3 in amino acids: CASSPLTGYGYTF. As DNA, the CDR3 is TGTGCCAGCAGCCCACTGACAGGTTATGGCTACACCTTC.

The chain employs TRBV6-2 or TRBV6-3 and TRBJ1-5; 9 bases are shared with TRBD1. Germline lookup yields CDR1 MNHEY and CDR2 SVGEGT. V trimming: 4 bases; J trimming: 2 bases; junction bases outside the gene matches: 9. This CDR3 comprises 17 residues. The CDR3 loop reads CASSSNHRGPGNQPQHF. CDR3 coding DNA: TGTGCCAGCAGTTCAAACCACAGGGGGCCTGGCAATCAGCCCCAGCATTTT.

The V gene is TRBV19, the J gene TRBJ1-2; 8 bases agree with TRBD1. CDR3 length equals 14 residues. The germline gives CDR1 LNHDA, CDR2 SQIVND (reference sequence). The junction had 4 bases not matched to a gene; V was cut back by 1 base and J by 6 bases. This CDR3 is CASSIVGQGNGYTF. CDR3 coding DNA: TGTGCCAGTAGTATAGTAGGACAGGGAAATGGCTACACCTTC.

The chain is built from TRBV6-5 and TRBJ1-2; tentative D call: TRBD1 (5 bases). The V end was cut by 4 bases, the J end by 4 bases, with 13 bases between. Germline V gene lookup returns CDR1 MNHEY and CDR2 SVGAGI. This CDR3 comprises 14 residues. CDR3 protein: CASSLGDGAYGYTF. The CDR3 nucleotides are TGTGCCAGCAGTTTGGGCGATGGGGCCTATGGCTACACCTTC.

This clone ranks as large. The chain is built from TRBV24-1 and TRBJ1-2; D remains ambiguous. CDR3 size: 12 residues. Between the trimmed V and J ends, which lost 6 bases and 1 base, there was a span of 5 bases. Per germline, CDR1 KGHDR and CDR2 SFDVKD. In nucleotides, the CDR3 is TGTGCCACCAGTCGGGGTAACTATGGCTACACCTTC. This codes for CATSRGNYGYTF.

V is TRBV19 and J is TRBJ1-1; D might be TRBD1 (5 bases). Germline V gene lookup returns CDR1 LNHDA and CDR2 SQIVND (reference sequence). Trimming removed 1 base at V and 4 bases at J, with 13 bases between. CDR3 length: 15 amino acids. The CDR3 nucleotides read TGTGCCAGTAGTATAGGCTCGGGGGTAAGCACTGAAGCTTTCTTT. Translated: CASSIGSGVSTEAFF.

This rearrangement joins TRBV7-2 to TRBJ2-7; the match to TRBD1 covers 8 bases. The junction had 8 bases not matched to a gene; V was cut back by 1 base and J by 3 bases. The CDR3 runs to 16 residues. CDR1 SGHTA and CDR2 FQGNSA come from the germline V gene. The DNA of the CDR3 is TGTGCCAGCAGCTTAGGAGACAGGGGTGGGTACTACGAGCAGTACGTC. Protein: CASSLGDRGGYYEQYV.

The CDR3 region is CASSQDGAGGKKLFF. Written as DNA, the CDR3 is TGTGCCAGCAGCCAAGATGGGGCAGGGGGCAAAAAACTGTTTTTT. V and J are TRBV4-2 and TRBJ1-4; TRBD1 matches 8 bases. The CDR3 spans 15 residues. The junction had 6 bases not matched to a gene; V was cut back by 0 bases and J by 9 bases. From germline, CDR1 is LGHNA and CDR2 YNFKEQ.

The V and J genes are TRBV28 and TRBJ1-5; no firm D call. The CDR3 runs 13 residues. Trimming left V 7 bases short and J 0 bases short, with 7 bases between. Germline CDR1 is MDHEN and CDR2 is SYDVKM. CDR3 sequence (DNA): TGTGCCAGCATGCGGATTAGCAATCAGCCCCAGCATTTT. It translates to CASMRISNQPQHF.

This sequence joins TRBV2 and TRBJ1-2; D gene unclear. The germline gives CDR1 SNHLY, CDR2 FYNNEI. The CDR3 loop spans 14 amino acids. V was clipped by 1 base and J by 2 bases, with 8 bases between them. Written as DNA, the CDR3 is TGTGCCAGCAGTGAAGAGGTGGGGAACTATGGCTACACCTTC. Translating it yields CASSEEVGNYGYTF.

V is TRBV9 and J is TRBJ1-6; D is uncertain. Trimming cost V 3 bases and J 0 bases, with 4 bases left between them. This CDR3 region has 14 residues. In germline, CDR1 is SGDLS, CDR2 YYNGEE. Written as DNA, the CDR3 is TGTGCCAGCAGCGAAAGCTCCTATAATTCACCCCTCCACTTT. It is translated as CASSESSYNSPLHF.

The chain has TRBV20-1 and TRBJ2-1, with D tentatively TRBD2 (5 bases). Trimming took off 6 bases at V and 14 bases at J, with 17 bases between the two ends. There are 11 residues in the CDR3. Germline CDR1 DFQATT, CDR2 SNEGSKA (reference sequence). The DNA for the CDR3 is TGCAGTGCAACGGACTCCTATGGGGAGTTCTTC. Translated, it gives CSATDSYGEFF.

This chain connects TRBV6-5 to TRBJ1-4, with a tentative D call TRBD1 (5 bases). Germline V lookup: CDR1 MNHEY, CDR2 SVGAGI. V was trimmed by 6 bases and J by 7 bases, leaving 18 bases between them. The CDR3 has 15 residues. The chain's CDR3 is CASSYDRSEREKLFF. Here the CDR3 DNA reads TGTGCCAGCAGCTATGACAGATCTGAGCGTGAAAAACTGTTTTTT.

V gene TRBV2 combines with J gene TRBJ2-1, with D unresolved. Germline V gene data show CDR1 as SNHLY and CDR2 as FYNNEI. Trimming pared 7 bases from V and 10 bases from J, leaving 11 bases between. The CDR3 length is 11 residues. DNA of the CDR3: TGTGCCAGCAAGGAGTCTATCGAGCAGTTCTTC. Its translation: CASKESIEQFF.

This chain uses TRBV3-1 (or the pseudogene TRBV3-2) with TRBJ1-1, with a tentative D call TRBD1 (5 bases). The CDR3 covers 11 residues. In germline, CDR1 is LGHDT, CDR2 YNNKEL (reference sequence). Trimming took off 1 base at V and 11 bases at J, with 8 bases between the two ends. The chain's CDR3 is CASSQAGSAFF. CDR3 coding DNA: TGTGCCAGCAGCCAAGCAGGGAGCGCTTTCTTT.

The chain couples TRBV5-6 to TRBJ1-6; TRBD1 aligns across 7 bases. The CDR3 has 14 residues. Germline trimming cut 5 bases from V and 9 bases from J; bases unmatched to any gene: 8. CDR1 is SGHDT, CDR2 YYEEEE, per germline. CDR3: CASSRRDSGSPLHF. The CDR3 DNA reads as TGTGCCAGCAGTCGACGGGACAGTGGTTCACCCCTCCACTTT.

The V call is TRBV6-5, the J call TRBJ2-5; 10 bases are a match to TRBD1. The germline CDR1 and CDR2 sequences are MNHEY and SVGAGI. V was clipped by 7 bases and J by 3 bases; unmatched bases: 5. The CDR3 is 14 amino acids. Here the CDR3 reads CASTRQGAKETQYF. The CDR3 nucleotides read TGTGCCAGCACCAGACAGGGGGCTAAAGAGACCCAGTACTTC.

DNA for the CDR3: TGTGCCAGCAGTAGGGCAGGGGGGAACACTGAAGCTTTCTTT. Protein sequence: CASSRAGGNTEAFF. The rearrangement uses TRBV6-2 or TRBV6-3 and TRBJ1-1; 7 positions match TRBD1. In germline, CDR1 is MNHEY, CDR2 SVGEGT. This CDR3 spans 14 amino acids. The junction had 4 bases not matched to a gene; V was cut back by 5 bases and J by 1 base.

The J gene is TRBJ2-1, the V gene TRBV4-1; TRBD2 might be the D (6 bases). V was pared by 1 base and J by 2 bases, with 15 bases between. CDR1 MGHRA and CDR2 YSYEKL come from the germline V gene. The CDR3 loop spans 17 amino acids. The CDR3 region is CASSQGHGGGAYNEQFF. CDR3 nucleotides: TGCGCCAGCAGCCAAGGACATGGGGGAGGCGCCTACAATGAGCAGTTCTTC.

This chain connects TRBV7-8 to TRBJ1-4, with 8 bases fitting TRBD1. V was pared by 6 bases and J by 6 bases, with 12 bases of the junction left unmatched. Germline CDR1 and CDR2: SGHVS and FQNEAQ. This CDR3 spans 16 amino acids. The CDR3 nucleotides read TGTGCCAGCAGTCCGACCGGTACAGGGGGGTATGAAAAACTGTTTTTT. As protein: CASSPTGTGGYEKLFF.

The J gene is TRBJ1-2, the V gene TRBV5-1; 8 positions agree with TRBD1. CDR3 size: 13 residues. The V gene end was trimmed by 5 bases and the J gene end by 4 bases; junction bases not matched to a gene: 4. Germline CDR1 SGHRS, CDR2 YFSETQ. Here the CDR3 DNA reads TGCGCCAGCAGAGATACAGGGGGCTATGGCTACACCTTC. Its protein is CASRDTGGYGYTF.